Given below is one T cell receptor beta chain in context. Its target is not known. The data belong to a study of cytomegalovirus exposure and HLA in healthy donors. This table comes from immunoSEQ multiplex PCR, and its TCRdb copy is limited to in-frame clones, with some not included. The sample contains some 170,000 clones, about 83% of which appear only once. The CDR3 loop spans 14 amino acids. The germline V gene has CDR1 SQVTM and CDR2 ANQGSEA. V shed 4 bases and J 6 bases; nucleotides not matched to a gene: 10. Points from the study as a whole: The classifier reportedly diagnosed cytomegalovirus status with high specificity and sensitivity.

The donors were part of the roughly 120-subject validation cohort, which stood apart from the roughly 670-subject first cohort. The receptor was derived from a woman aged 25-40 years in good health and CMV-seronegative. Sequencing used PBMCs. V and J are TRBV29-1 and TRBJ2-7, with 9 bases lining up with TRBD1. CDR3 region: CSVARKDRGGEQYF. Here the CDR3 DNA reads TGCAGCGTTGCCCGTAAGGACAGGGGAGGCGAGCAGTACTTC.